This T cell receptor beta chain originates from a study of post-analysis software for immune sequencing data. Study summary: Relapsing-remitting, secondary progressive and progressive-relapsing courses of multiple sclerosis were included. Regarding the study as a whole: A few TRBV segments occurring more often in patients than controls included TRBV5-6, TRBV5-1 and TRBV20-1.

TCR beta libraries were prepared from cDNA with unique molecular identifiers. TCRdb re-called the PCR reads through MiXCR, storing one row per CDR3 protein. The sample records some 500,000 distinct CDR3 sequences, roughly 46% being singletons. As for this clonotype: Its specificity is not known.

Trimming cost V 6 bases and J 5 bases; bases outside gene matches: 4. The CDR3 has 13 residues. CDR1 is LNHDA and CDR2 is SQIVND in the germline V gene (reference sequence). This receptor was identified in a girl under 18 with multiple sclerosis. The specimen was blood. The V and J genes are TRBV19 and TRBJ1-2; 9 bases map to TRBD1. DNA for the CDR3: TGTGCCAGTAGACCGGGACAGGGTTATGGCTACACCTTC. This codes for CASRPGQGYGYTF.